Here is one TCR beta chain with its context. Its target is unknown. At one end the junction does not follow the germline gene, possibly because of a read error. It was from about 21-30 mg of unsorted bulk tissue that RNA and DNA were co-extracted. Patients underwent resection of primary liver carcinoma. These data originate in a study of tumor-infiltrating lymphocytes in primary liver carcinoma. In the study overall: Patients of both sexes were 30 to 69 years old. Overall study results and limits: It was tumor-adjacent and tumor-blood pairs that overlapped less than tumor region pairs did.

TCR beta cDNA was made from roughly 500 ng total RNA with a constant-region primer. Each TCR beta library was derived from three nested multiplex PCR rounds that employed slightly modified ARM-PCR. TCRdb reprocessed the multiplex PCR reads via MiXCR and lists one record per CDR3 protein. In the table there are 20,000 to 25,000 distinct CDR3 sequences, around 82% of which are singletons. Sequencing input: liver tumor tissue from sampling region 2. Subset noted: tumor region T2, inferior pole. This clonotype was obtained from a woman in her 30s with primary liver carcinoma and hepatitis B virus infection.

In DNA, the CDR3 is TGCAGAGCTAGAGACTCCCGGGGGACCAGCGGGAGCTATGAGCAATTCTTC. It codes for CRARDSRGTSGSYEQFF. This chain connects TRBV20-1 to TRBJ2-1; 8 bases match TRBD2. CDR1 is DFQATT and CDR2 is SNEGSKA in the germline V gene (reference sequence). The CDR3 is 17 residues long.